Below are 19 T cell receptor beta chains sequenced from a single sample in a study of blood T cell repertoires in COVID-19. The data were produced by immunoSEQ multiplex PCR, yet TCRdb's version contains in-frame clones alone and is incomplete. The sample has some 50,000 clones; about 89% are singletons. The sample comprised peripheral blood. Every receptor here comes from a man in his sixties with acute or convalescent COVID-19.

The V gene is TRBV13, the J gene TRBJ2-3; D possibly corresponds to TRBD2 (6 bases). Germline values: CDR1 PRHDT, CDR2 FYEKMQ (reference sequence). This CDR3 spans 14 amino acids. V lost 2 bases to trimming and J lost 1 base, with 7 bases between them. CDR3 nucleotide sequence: TGTGCCAGCAGCTTATCTAGCGGCACAGATACGCAGTATTTT. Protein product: CASSLSSGTDTQYF.

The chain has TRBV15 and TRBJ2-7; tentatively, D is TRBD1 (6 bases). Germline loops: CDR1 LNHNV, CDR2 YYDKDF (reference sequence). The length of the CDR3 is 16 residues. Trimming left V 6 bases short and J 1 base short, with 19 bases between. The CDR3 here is CATSTLSLGASYEQYF. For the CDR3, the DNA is TGTGCCACCAGTACTTTGTCATTGGGGGCGTCCTACGAGCAGTACTTC.

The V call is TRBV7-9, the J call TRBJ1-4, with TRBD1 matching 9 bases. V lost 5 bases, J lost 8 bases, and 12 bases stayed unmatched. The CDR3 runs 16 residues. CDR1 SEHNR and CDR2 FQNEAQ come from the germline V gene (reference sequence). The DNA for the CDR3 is TGTGCCAGCAGCGCCTCCCCGGGACAGGGCGGAGAAAAACTGTTTTTT. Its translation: CASSASPGQGGEKLFF. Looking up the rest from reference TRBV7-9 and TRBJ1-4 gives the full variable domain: DTGVSQNPRHKITKRGQNVTFRCDPISEHNRLYWYRQTLGQGPEFLTYFQNEAQLEKSRLLSDRFSAERPKGSFSTLEIQRTEQGDSAMYLCASSASPGQGGEKLFFGSGTQLSVL.

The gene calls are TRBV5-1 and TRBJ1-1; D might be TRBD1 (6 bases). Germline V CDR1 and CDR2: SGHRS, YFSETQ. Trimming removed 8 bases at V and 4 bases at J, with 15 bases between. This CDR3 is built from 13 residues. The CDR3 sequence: CASTGRLSTEAFF. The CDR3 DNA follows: TGCGCCAGTACAGGGAGATTGAGCACTGAAGCTTTCTTT.

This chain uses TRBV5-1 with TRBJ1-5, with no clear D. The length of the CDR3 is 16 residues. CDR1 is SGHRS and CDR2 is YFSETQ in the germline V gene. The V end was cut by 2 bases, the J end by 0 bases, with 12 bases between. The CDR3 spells CASSFSLLDSNQPQHF. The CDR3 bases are TGCGCCAGCAGCTTTTCTCTATTAGATAGCAATCAGCCCCAGCATTTT.

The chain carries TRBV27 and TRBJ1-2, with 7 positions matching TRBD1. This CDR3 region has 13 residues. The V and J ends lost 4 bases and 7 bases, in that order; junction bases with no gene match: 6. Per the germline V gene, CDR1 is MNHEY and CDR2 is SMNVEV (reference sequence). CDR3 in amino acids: CASSYRGDTGYTF. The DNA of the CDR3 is TGTGCCAGCAGTTACAGGGGCGATACTGGCTACACCTTC.

This chain's CDR3 is CASSQSVRGGEQYF. The DNA of the CDR3 is TGTGCCAGCAGCCAATCCGTTAGGGGAGGCGAGCAGTACTTC. The chain employs TRBV3-1 (or the pseudogene TRBV3-2) and TRBJ2-7, with TRBD2 as a possible D gene (6 bases). The CDR3 totals 14 residues. Germline V gives CDR1 LGHDT, CDR2 YNNKEL (reference sequence). Trimming cost V 2 bases and J 6 bases, with 14 bases left between them.

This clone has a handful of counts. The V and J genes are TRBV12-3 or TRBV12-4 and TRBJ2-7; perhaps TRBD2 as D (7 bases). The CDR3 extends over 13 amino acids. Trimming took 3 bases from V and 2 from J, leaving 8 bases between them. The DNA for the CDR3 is TGTGCCAGCAGTTTGGGGGGGCCCTACGAGCAGTACTTC. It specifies CASSLGGPYEQYF.

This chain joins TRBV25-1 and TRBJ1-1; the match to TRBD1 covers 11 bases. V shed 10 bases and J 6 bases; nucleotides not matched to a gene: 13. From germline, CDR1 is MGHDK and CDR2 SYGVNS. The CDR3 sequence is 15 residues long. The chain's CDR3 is CATRGDRGIAAEAFF. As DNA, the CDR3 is TGTGCCACCAGGGGGGACAGGGGGATCGCGGCTGAAGCTTTCTTT.

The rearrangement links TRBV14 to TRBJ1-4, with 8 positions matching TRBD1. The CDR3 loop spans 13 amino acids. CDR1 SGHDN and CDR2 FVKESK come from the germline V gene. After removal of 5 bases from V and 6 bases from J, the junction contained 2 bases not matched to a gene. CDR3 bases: TGTGCCAGCAGCAAACAGGGGGATGAAAAACTGTTTTTT. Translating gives CASSKQGDEKLFF.

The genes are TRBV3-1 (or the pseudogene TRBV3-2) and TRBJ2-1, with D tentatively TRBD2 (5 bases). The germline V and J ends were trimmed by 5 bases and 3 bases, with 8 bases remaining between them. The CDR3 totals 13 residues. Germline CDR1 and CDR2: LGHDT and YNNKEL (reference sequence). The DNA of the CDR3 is TGTGCCAGCAGCTCTCGGGACTACAATGAGCAGTTCTTC. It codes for CASSSRDYNEQFF.

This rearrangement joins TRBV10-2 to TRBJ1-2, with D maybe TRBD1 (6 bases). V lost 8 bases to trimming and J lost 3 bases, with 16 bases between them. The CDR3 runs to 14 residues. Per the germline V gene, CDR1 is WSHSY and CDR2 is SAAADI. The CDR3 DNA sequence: TGCGCCAGCTTACAGGGAGGGGTAGACTATGGCTACACCTTC. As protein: CASLQGGVDYGYTF.

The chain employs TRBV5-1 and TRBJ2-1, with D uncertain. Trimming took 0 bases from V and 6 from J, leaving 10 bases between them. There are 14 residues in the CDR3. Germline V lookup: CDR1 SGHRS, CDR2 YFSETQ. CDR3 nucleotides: TGCGCCAGCAGCTTGGGGCAGATTGGCAATGAGCAGTTCTTC. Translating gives CASSLGQIGNEQFF.

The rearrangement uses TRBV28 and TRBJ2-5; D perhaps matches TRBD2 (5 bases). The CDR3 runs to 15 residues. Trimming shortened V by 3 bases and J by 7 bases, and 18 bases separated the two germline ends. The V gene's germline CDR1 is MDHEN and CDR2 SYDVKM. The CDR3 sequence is CASSFVNSGLGTQYF. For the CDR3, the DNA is TGTGCCAGCAGTTTTGTTAATTCAGGACTTGGGACCCAGTACTTC.

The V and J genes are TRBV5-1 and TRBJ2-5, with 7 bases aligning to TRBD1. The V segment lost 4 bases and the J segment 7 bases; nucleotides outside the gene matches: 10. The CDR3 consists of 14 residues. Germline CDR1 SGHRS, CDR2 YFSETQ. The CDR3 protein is CASSDPGGSGTQYF. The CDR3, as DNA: TGCGCCAGCAGCGATCCAGGGGGTTCCGGGACCCAGTACTTC.

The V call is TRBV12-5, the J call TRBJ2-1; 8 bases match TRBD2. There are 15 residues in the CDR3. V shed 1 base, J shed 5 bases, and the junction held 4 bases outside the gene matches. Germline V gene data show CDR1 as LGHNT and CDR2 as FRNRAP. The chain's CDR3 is CASGLGTSRHNEQFF. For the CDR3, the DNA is TGTGCTAGTGGTTTGGGGACTAGCCGACACAATGAGCAGTTCTTC.

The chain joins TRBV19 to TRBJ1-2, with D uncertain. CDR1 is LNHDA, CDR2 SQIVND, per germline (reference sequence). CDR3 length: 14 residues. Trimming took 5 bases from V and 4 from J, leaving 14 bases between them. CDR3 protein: CASSPRGEGYGYTF. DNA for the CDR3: TGTGCCAGTAGTCCTCGGGGAGAGGGCTATGGCTACACCTTC. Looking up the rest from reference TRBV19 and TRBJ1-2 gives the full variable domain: DGGITQSPKYLFRKEGQNVTLSCEQNLNHDAMYWYRQDPGQGLRLIYYSQIVNDFQKGDIAEGYSVSREKKESFPLTVTSAQKNPTAFYLCASSPRGEGYGYTFGSGTRLTVV.

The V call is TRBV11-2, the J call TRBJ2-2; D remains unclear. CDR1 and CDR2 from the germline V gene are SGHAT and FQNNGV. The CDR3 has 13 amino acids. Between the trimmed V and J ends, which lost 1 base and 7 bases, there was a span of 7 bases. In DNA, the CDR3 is TGTGCCAGCAGCTTAGCCCGGGTCGGGGAGCTGTTTTTT. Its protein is CASSLARVGELFF.

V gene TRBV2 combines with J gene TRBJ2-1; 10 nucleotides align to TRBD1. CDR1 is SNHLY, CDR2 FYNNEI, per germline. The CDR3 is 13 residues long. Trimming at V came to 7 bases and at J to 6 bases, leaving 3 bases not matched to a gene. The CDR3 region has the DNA TGTGCCAGCACTGGGACAGGGGTCAATGAGCAGTTCTTC. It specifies CASTGTGVNEQFF.